This TCR beta chain was captured in a study of T cell repertoires in cytomegalovirus infection. At the level of the study: Use of recently identified HLA-C-restricted and well-studied HLA-B-restricted CMV epitopes was part of the study.

Whole-study results and caveats: Cumulative public TCR beta family frequency identified CMV carriers with the relevant HLA.

This CDR3 is built from 16 residues. V was cut by 0 bases and J by 0 bases, with 10 bases left in between. Germline CDR1 reads MNHEY; CDR2 reads SVGAGI. TCRdb redid the calling of the reads with MiXCR, one entry per CDR3 protein. The repertoire holds 450,000 to 600,000 distinct CDR3 sequences, roughly a third seen once, with 15% to 20% in the top ten. This clonotype was seen a few times. Antigen specificity is unknown. The source is a human donor in good health (CMV status not recorded). Some clones in this sample may be carry-over from other donors' samples. The gene calls are TRBV6-5 and TRBJ2-3; a weak D match, TRBD2 (6 bases). The input for sequencing was cultured PBMCs, taken from culture after CMV antigen stimulation. The CDR3 nucleotides read TGTGCCAGCAGTTACTCTGGGACTGCTAGCACAGATACGCAGTATTTT. Protein sequence: CASSYSGTASTDTQYF.